This T cell receptor beta chain was found in a study of cytomegalovirus exposure and HLA in healthy donors. Overall study findings and caveats: In vitro testing confirmed a few CMV-associated chains as specific for CMV antigens. The classifier was said to identify cytomegalovirus status with high specificity and sensitivity.

Libraries were prepared by immunoSEQ multiplex PCR; TCRdb keeps only in-frame clonotypes and omits some of them. The sample shows fewer than 150,000 clones, 88% of them seen only once. A note on this clone: The antigen is not known.

The CDR3 consists of 15 residues. CDR1 and CDR2 from the germline V gene are LNHNV and YYDKDF (reference sequence). With 0 bases removed from V and 8 bases from J, the gap between germline ends came to 16 bases. This TCR was sampled from a woman in her late teens or twenties in good health and CMV-seropositive. The genes are TRBV15 and TRBJ1-2; D not resolved. Sequenced sample: PBMCs. The CDR3 protein is CATSRDLVASRGYTF. CDR3 DNA sequence: TGTGCCACCAGCAGAGATTTAGTTGCATCCCGCGGCTACACCTTC.